These 2 T cell receptor beta chains originate from one sample sequenced in a study of CD8+ T cells in alopecia areata. In each case, RNA was isolated and then reverse transcribed into cDNA as the sequencing template. Method: immunoSEQ multiplex PCR; TCRdb's copy keeps in-frame clones and lacks some. The sample yields fewer than 40,000 clones, roughly 53% seen once. Sorting of CD4+ cells into CD25+CD127- cells was carried out for roughly five patients. Source material: CD4+ Tregs sorted from blood. The receptors originated from a human donor with alopecia areata.

J is TRBJ1-1 and V is TRBV29-1; D uncertain. The CDR3 is 12 residues long. Germline loops: CDR1 SQVTM, CDR2 ANQGSEA. V lost 7 bases and J 0 bases, leaving 9 bases between the germline ends. The CDR3 region has the DNA TGCAGCGGAGTGACGGTGAACACTGAAGCTTTCTTT. This sequence encodes CSGVTVNTEAFF.

The gene calls are TRBV21-1 and TRBJ1-2; the table's D call, TRBD1, has no DNA check behind it. TRBV21-1 is reported as a pseudogene. CDR3 length: 13 amino acids. In nucleotides, the CDR3 is TGTGCCAGCAGCGCCCCAGGGTACTGCGGCTACACCTTC. Translation gives CASSAPGYCGYTF.